A single sample is the source of the 21 T cell receptor beta chains below, sequenced in a study of shared clonotypes between healthy human individuals. The data were produced by immunoSEQ multiplex PCR, yet TCRdb's version contains in-frame clones alone and is incomplete. The sample has more than 400,000 clones; approximately 78% are singletons. Input material: PBMCs. The receptor source for this set is a woman in her 40s in good health. Some clones in this sample may be carry-over from other donors' samples.

The CDR3 sequence is CASPRVYNQPQHF. The CDR3 DNA is TGTGCCAGCCCCCGGGTGTACAATCAGCCCCAGCATTTT. This chain connects TRBV28 to TRBJ1-5; no definite D call. This CDR3 contains 13 residues. Germline CDR1 and CDR2: MDHEN and SYDVKM. V shed 8 bases and J shed 3 bases, with 11 bases lying between them.

The CDR3 nucleotides are TGCGCCAGCAGCTTCAGTCGGGGCACCTACGAGCAGTACTTC. Its translation: CASSFSRGTYEQYF. J is TRBJ2-7 and V is TRBV5-1; D may match TRBD1 or TRBD2 (5 bases each). CDR1 SGHRS and CDR2 YFSETQ come from the germline V gene. This CDR3 is built from 14 residues. With 2 bases removed from V and 2 bases from J, the gap between germline ends came to 11 bases.

This clone was found a few times. The CDR3 loop reads CASSKGTYEQYF. CDR3 nucleotide sequence: TGTGCCAGCAGTAAGGGCACCTACGAGCAGTACTTC. The chain has TRBV7-2 and TRBJ2-7, with D uncertain. The CDR3 runs to 12 residues. The germline V gene has CDR1 SGHTA and CDR2 FQGNSA. V lost 6 bases to trimming and J lost 2 bases, with 8 bases between them. The whole variable domain, remainder taken from reference TRBV7-2 and TRBJ2-7, is GAGVSQSPSNKVTEKGKDVELRCDPISGHTALYWYRQSLGQGLEFLIYFQGNSAPDKSGLPSDRFSAERTGGSVSTLTIQRTQQEDSAVYLCASSKGTYEQYFGPGTRLTVT.

This clone appeared a few times. The chain uses TRBV28 and TRBJ2-1; D possibly corresponds to TRBD2 (7 bases). The length of the CDR3 is 16 residues. With 7 bases removed from V and 4 bases from J, the gap between germline ends came to 20 bases. In germline, CDR1 is MDHEN, CDR2 SYDVKM. The CDR3 region is CASTMTGGGGYNEQFF. DNA for the CDR3: TGTGCCAGCACCATGACTGGGGGAGGGGGGTACAATGAGCAGTTCTTC.

This clone has just one count. This chain connects TRBV4-1 to TRBJ2-5; 8 bases align to TRBD2. Trimming removed 5 bases from V and 2 bases from J; junction bases left unmatched: 7. This CDR3 region has 15 residues. Germline values: CDR1 MGHRA, CDR2 YSYEKL. The CDR3 here is CASSKTSGSQETQYF. The CDR3, as DNA: TGCGCCAGCAGCAAAACTAGCGGCTCACAAGAGACCCAGTACTTC.

This clone turned up a few times. The rearrangement uses TRBV5-4 and TRBJ1-2; D may be TRBD1 (5 bases). The germline CDR1 and CDR2 sequences are SGHNT and YYREEE (reference sequence). This CDR3 is 16 amino acids long. V was clipped by 0 bases and J by 0 bases, with 12 bases between them. The CDR3 nucleotides are TGTGCCAGCAGCTTGGGAGGGAGGGGAGCTAACTATGGCTACACCTTC. Residues: CASSLGGRGANYGYTF.

J is TRBJ2-2 and V is TRBV5-1; 8 bases are a match to TRBD2. The CDR3 contains 16 residues. CDR1 and CDR2 (germline): SGHRS, YFSETQ. V lost 7 bases to trimming and J lost 3 bases; unmatched junction nucleotides: 11. DNA of the CDR3: TGCGCCAGCCAACCTTTACCGGGAGGGCACACCGGGGAGCTGTTTTTT. This sequence encodes CASQPLPGGHTGELFF.

The DNA for the CDR3 is TGTGCCAGCAGCTTGTCGGGTCGCAATGAGCAGTTCTTC. Encoded protein: CASSLSGRNEQFF. This chain joins TRBV7-3 and TRBJ2-1; D not certain. Germline V lookup: CDR1 SGHTA, CDR2 FQGTGA. The germline V and J ends were trimmed by 3 bases and 6 bases, with 9 bases remaining between them. The CDR3 runs 13 residues.

The genes are TRBV6-5 and TRBJ2-2; 13 bases match TRBD2. This CDR3 has 15 amino acids. The V and J ends lost 6 bases and 4 bases, in that order; junction bases with no gene match: 2. Per the germline V gene, CDR1 is MNHEY and CDR2 is SVGAGI. CDR3 amino acids: CASRRTSGSTGELFF. CDR3 DNA: TGTGCCAGCAGGAGGACTAGCGGGAGCACCGGGGAGCTGTTTTTT.

This clone showed up just once. The chain has TRBV7-2 and TRBJ1-2; 7 bases agree with TRBD1. The germline gives CDR1 SGHTA, CDR2 FQGNSA. The CDR3 is made up of 14 amino acids. With 3 bases clipped from V and 10 bases from J, the junction kept 11 bases outside the gene matches. The DNA for the CDR3 is TGTGCCAGCAGCTTCACCCGGGACAGACCCTCCTACACCTTC. Its translation: CASSFTRDRPSYTF.

Remarks on this clone: The identical CDR3 is also encoded by other nucleotide sequences in the sample. V and J are TRBV5-7 and TRBJ2-7, with 8 bases lining up with TRBD1. TRBV5-7 is an ORF, with its function uncertain. The CDR3 is 19 residues long. V lost 2 bases, J lost 1 base, and 17 bases stayed unmatched. In DNA form, the CDR3 reads TGTGCCAGCAGCTTAGCGGTGAGAACAGGGGGACTGGGGTCCTACGAGCAGTACTTC. Protein: CASSLAVRTGGLGSYEQYF.

J is TRBJ2-2 and V is TRBV11-2; 7 nucleotides align to TRBD2. The germline V gene encodes CDR1 SGHAT and CDR2 FQNNGV. The CDR3 totals 17 residues. The V segment lost 1 base and the J segment 4 bases; nucleotides outside the gene matches: 9. CDR3 in DNA: TGTGCCAGCAGCTTAGCCTGGGGGGGTCTCGGCACCGGGGAGCTGTTTTTT. Its protein product is CASSLAWGGLGTGELFF.

DNA of the CDR3: TGCGCCAGCAGCCAAAGTCGAGGAAGTTTGAACACTGAAGCTTTCTTT. Amino acid sequence: CASSQSRGSLNTEAFF. The J gene is TRBJ1-1, the V gene TRBV4-1, with no clear D. CDR3 size: 16 residues. The V end was cut by 2 bases, the J end by 0 bases, with 13 bases between. Germline V gives CDR1 MGHRA, CDR2 YSYEKL.

The chain recombines TRBV15 with TRBJ2-3, with 9 positions matching TRBD2. The CDR3 totals 15 residues. J gave up 6 bases and V 3 bases, and 7 bases lay outside the gene matches. Germline values: CDR1 LNHNV, CDR2 YYDKDF (reference sequence). The CDR3 loop is CATSSRREGGDTQYF. CDR3 sequence (DNA): TGTGCCACCAGCAGCCGGCGGGAGGGAGGGGATACGCAGTATTTT.

Comment on this clone: A far larger clone is only one base removed, so a read error is likely. The conserved phenylalanine or tryptophan normally closing the CDR3 is absent here, so this likely arose from a read error. The chain couples TRBV19 to TRBJ1-2; D is unclear. The CDR3 loop spans 12 amino acids. Germline values: CDR1 LNHDA, CDR2 SQIVND (reference sequence). V lost 6 bases, J lost 6 bases, and 11 bases lay in between. The CDR3 DNA reads TGTGCCAGTAGGGCAGCCCTACATGGCTACACCCTC. This gives the protein CASRAALHGYTL.

The chain uses TRBV5-8 and TRBJ1-2; TRBD1 matches at 9 bases. CDR1 is SGHTS and CDR2 is YDEGEE in the germline V gene. The CDR3 covers 15 residues. V gave up 4 bases and J gave up 2 bases; unmatched junction bases: 6. CDR3 nucleotide sequence: TGTGCCAGCAGCCCTAGACAGGGGGGAAACTATGGCTACACCTTC. Its translation: CASSPRQGGNYGYTF.

CDR3 DNA sequence: TGTGCCAGCAGCTATTCCGGGCTAGAGGGCGAGCAGTACTTC. This gives the protein CASSYSGLEGEQYF. The chain carries TRBV7-2 and TRBJ2-7; TRBD2 is a possible D gene (5 bases). The CDR3 totals 14 residues. Trimming removed 4 bases at V and 6 bases at J, with 16 bases between. Germline V lookup: CDR1 SGHTA, CDR2 FQGNSA.

The chain couples TRBV5-1 to TRBJ1-5, with 7 positions matching TRBD1. V gave up 7 bases and J gave up 0 bases; unmatched junction bases: 7. Germline lookup yields CDR1 SGHRS and CDR2 YFSETQ. CDR3 length equals 15 residues. The chain's CDR3 is CASRLGTVSNQPQHF. DNA for the CDR3: TGCGCCAGCCGACTAGGGACAGTTAGCAATCAGCCCCAGCATTTT.

V is TRBV7-9 and J is TRBJ2-6; 9 nucleotides line up with TRBD2. V lost 1 base and J lost 3; bases outside the gene matches: 4. Germline CDR1 SEHNR, CDR2 FQNEAQ (reference sequence). The CDR3 length is 17 residues. CDR3 DNA sequence: TGTGCCAGCAGCTTAGAGCGGGGGGTTCTTGGGGCCAACGTCCTGACTTTC. Its protein product is CASSLERGVLGANVLTF.

This clone was seen a handful of times. The CDR3 sequence is CASSTASGKGEQFF. CDR3 in DNA: TGTGCCAGCAGCACCGCGAGCGGGAAGGGTGAGCAGTTCTTC. J is TRBJ2-1 and V is TRBV11-2; TRBD2 matches 7 bases. CDR1 and CDR2 (germline): SGHAT, FQNNGV. The length of the CDR3 is 14 residues. V trimming: 5 bases; J trimming: 9 bases; junction bases outside the gene matches: 10. The entire variable domain, with the rest obtained from reference TRBV11-2 and TRBJ2-1, is as follows: EAGVAQSPRYKIIEKRQSVAFWCNPISGHATLYWYQQILGQGPKLLIQFQNNGVVDDSQLPKDRFSAERLKGVDSTLKIQPAKLEDSAVYLCASSTASGKGEQFFGPGTRLTVL.

This clone was seen a handful of times. This chain connects TRBV6-4 to TRBJ2-3; maybe TRBD2 (5 bases). The germline CDR1 and CDR2 sequences are MRHNA and SNTAGT. V was cut by 11 bases and J by 4 bases, with 10 bases left in between. This CDR3 spans 11 amino acids. CDR3 protein: CARLRADTQYF. The DNA for the CDR3 is TGTGCCCGACTACGCGCAGATACGCAGTATTTT.